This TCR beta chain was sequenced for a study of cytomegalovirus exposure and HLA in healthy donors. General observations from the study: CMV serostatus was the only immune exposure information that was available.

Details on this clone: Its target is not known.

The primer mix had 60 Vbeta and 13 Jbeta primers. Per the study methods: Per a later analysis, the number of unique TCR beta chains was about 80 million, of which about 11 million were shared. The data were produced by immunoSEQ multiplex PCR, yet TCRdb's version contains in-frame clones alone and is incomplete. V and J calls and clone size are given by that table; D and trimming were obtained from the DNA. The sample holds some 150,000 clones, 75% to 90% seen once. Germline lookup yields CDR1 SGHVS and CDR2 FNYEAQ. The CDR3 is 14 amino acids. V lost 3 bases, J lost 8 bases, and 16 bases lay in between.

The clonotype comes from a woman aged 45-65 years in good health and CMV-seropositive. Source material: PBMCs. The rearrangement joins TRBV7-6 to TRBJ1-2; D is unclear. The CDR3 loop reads CASSFGGILGGYTF. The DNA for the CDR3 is TGTGCCAGCAGCTTCGGCGGAATCCTTGGGGGCTACACCTTC.